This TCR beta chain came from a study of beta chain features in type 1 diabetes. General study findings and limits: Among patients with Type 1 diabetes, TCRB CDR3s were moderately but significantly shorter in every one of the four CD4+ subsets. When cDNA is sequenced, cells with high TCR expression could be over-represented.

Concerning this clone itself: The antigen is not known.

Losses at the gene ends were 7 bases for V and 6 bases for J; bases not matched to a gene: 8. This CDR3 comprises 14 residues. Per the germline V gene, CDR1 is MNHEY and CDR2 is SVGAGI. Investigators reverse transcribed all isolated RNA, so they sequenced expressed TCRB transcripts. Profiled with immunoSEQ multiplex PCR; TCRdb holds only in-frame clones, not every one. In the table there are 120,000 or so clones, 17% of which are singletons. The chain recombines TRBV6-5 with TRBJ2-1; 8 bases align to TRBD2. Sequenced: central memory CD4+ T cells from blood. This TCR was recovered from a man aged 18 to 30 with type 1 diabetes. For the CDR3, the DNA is TGTGCCAGCACGGCCGGGGGGGAGGTCAATGAGCAGTTCTTC. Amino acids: CASTAGGEVNEQFF.